A single T cell receptor (beta chain) is shown here with its context. The germline CDR1 and CDR2 sequences are SEHNR and FQNEAQ (reference sequence). This CDR3 is built from 15 residues. Deletions cut 5 bases from V and 10 bases from J, with 18 bases between. The data derive from a study of OX40 agonist ivuxolimab in advanced cancers. Whole-study context: An agonistic human IgG2 monoclonal antibody against OX40 (CD134) was given. The dose of intravenous ivuxolimab that patients received every 2 weeks ranged from 0.01 to 10 mg/kg.

If patients had autoimmune disease history or systemic immunosuppression, they were excluded. The protocol was immunoSEQ multiplex PCR, while the TCRdb copy is restricted to in-frame clones and leaves out a portion. The sample shows around 110,000 clones, approximately 90% of them seen only once. This receptor was taken from an adult with an advanced solid tumor such as melanoma, head and neck, liver or kidney cancer. V usage is TRBV7-9 and J usage is TRBJ1-6, with D tentatively TRBD1 (6 bases). This specimen was CD4+ or CD8+ T cells sorted from blood, taken in a trial of the OX40 agonist ivuxolimab. In DNA form, the CDR3 reads TGTGCCAGCAGCATCGGACAGCCCGGGGGATCACCCCTCCACTTT. Its protein product is CASSIGQPGGSPLHF.